These 30 T cell receptor beta chains came from one sample sequenced in a study of blood T cell repertoires in COVID-19 (dated by TCRdb to the early 2020s). Library method: the immunoSEQ multiplex PCR assay. The table was pulled from immuneACCESS by TCRdb, which kept in-frame rearrangements only. Such tables lose some clones; where checked, under half of the loss comes from unresolved V genes, and the rest has no known cause. This sample holds around 180,000 clones; over 80% were observed only once. The ten largest clones represent around 5.2% of the sample. Sequenced input: peripheral blood. The receptors come from a woman aged 25 to 45 with acute or convalescent COVID-19.

The rearrangement links TRBV6-5 to TRBJ1-2, with D maybe TRBD1 (6 bases). This CDR3 spans 13 amino acids. Looked up from germline, CDR1 is MNHEY and CDR2 is SVGAGI. CDR3 amino acids: CAGTRGTLYGYTF. CDR3 in DNA: TGTGCGGGGACGCGGGGGACACTCTATGGCTACACCTTC.

The rearrangement uses TRBV5-6 and TRBJ1-4; 7 bases fit TRBD1. The CDR3 covers 15 residues. The V gene's germline CDR1 is SGHDT and CDR2 YYEEEE. The V and J ends lost 0 bases and 8 bases, in that order; junction bases with no gene match: 7. The CDR3 loop reads CASSLGPQGDEKLFF. Here the CDR3 DNA reads TGTGCCAGCAGCTTGGGTCCGCAGGGGGACGAAAAACTGTTTTTT.

The rearrangement joins TRBV9 to TRBJ2-5; 8 bases fit TRBD1. Germline CDR1 reads SGDLS; CDR2 reads YYNGEE. The CDR3 extends over 15 amino acids. Unmatched junction bases numbered 7, after V lost 4 bases and J lost 2 bases. DNA for the CDR3: TGTGCCAGCAGCCCTCGAGGGACAGGTCAAGAGACCCAGTACTTC. As protein: CASSPRGTGQETQYF.

The chain is built from TRBV2 and TRBJ2-3; possibly TRBD2 for D (6 bases). Per the germline V gene, CDR1 is SNHLY and CDR2 is FYNNEI. The CDR3 is made up of 14 amino acids. V shed 9 bases and J shed 6 bases, with 19 bases lying between them. The CDR3 region has the DNA TGTGCCAGGGGTGGGGGACTGGATGGGGATACGCAGTATTTT. Translation gives CARGGGLDGDTQYF.

As for this clone: A read error may produce the germline difference seen at one junction end. CDR3 residues: CASSFGGSTNTQYF. Written as DNA, the CDR3 is TGTGCCAGCAGCTTTGGTGGTAGCACAAATACGCAGTATTTT. This rearrangement joins TRBV11-3 to TRBJ2-3; D call uncertain. The CDR3 loop spans 14 amino acids. From germline, CDR1 is SGHNT and CDR2 YENEEA.

Comment on this clone: Its ends do not fully match the called genes, so a read error is possible. The DNA for the CDR3 is TGTGCCAGCAGCTTAGGGGGTGACAGGCTCCGCTTC. This translates into CASSLGGDRLRF. The chain uses TRBV7-8 and TRBJ1-1; weak D call: TRBD1 (6 bases). Per the germline V gene, CDR1 is SGHVS and CDR2 is FQNEAQ. The CDR3 has 12 residues.

The chain couples TRBV27 to TRBJ2-7; 9 nucleotides match TRBD2. The CDR3 has 13 residues. Germline trimming cut 8 bases from V and 4 bases from J; bases unmatched to any gene: 6. Germline-derived CDR1 and CDR2 are MNHEY and SMNVEV (reference sequence). CDR3 DNA: TGTGCCAGCGGAGCGCGGGGGGGGTACGAGCAGTACTTC. Translating it yields CASGARGGYEQYF.

The CDR3 protein is CASSPRDRDSPLHF. DNA for the CDR3: TGCGCCAGCAGCCCCCGGGACAGGGATTCACCCCTCCACTTT. The chain has TRBV5-1 and TRBJ1-6; 9 positions match TRBD1. Per the germline V gene, CDR1 is SGHRS and CDR2 is YFSETQ. The CDR3 totals 14 residues. V gave up 4 bases and J gave up 8 bases; unmatched junction bases: 4.

V and J are TRBV28 and TRBJ1-5; D gene unclear. V shed 7 bases and J shed 4 bases, with 11 bases lying between them. The length of the CDR3 is 13 residues. Germline V gene lookup returns CDR1 MDHEN and CDR2 SYDVKM. Here the CDR3 DNA reads TGTGCCAGCAAAATAGGAGGGAATCAGCCCCAGCATTTT. It translates to CASKIGGNQPQHF.

V usage is TRBV13 and J usage is TRBJ2-6; weak D call: TRBD1 (6 bases). This CDR3 has 18 residues. Trimming took off 4 bases at V and 2 bases at J, with 18 bases between the two ends. Per germline, CDR1 PRHDT and CDR2 FYEKMQ (reference sequence). CDR3 sequence: CASSSYEDRGAGANVLTF. CDR3 coding DNA: TGTGCCAGCAGCTCCTATGAGGACAGAGGGGCTGGGGCCAACGTCCTGACTTTC.

The chain couples TRBV6-5 to TRBJ1-2, with 8 nucleotides matching TRBD1. This CDR3 has 14 residues. V was clipped by 6 bases and J by 0 bases; unmatched bases: 3. The V gene's germline CDR1 is MNHEY and CDR2 SVGAGI. The CDR3 region is CASRQGGANYGYTF. CDR3 nucleotide sequence: TGTGCCAGCAGACAGGGGGGAGCTAACTATGGCTACACCTTC.

This clone has a handful of counts. The gene calls are TRBV5-1 and TRBJ1-1, with 7 bases identical to TRBD1. Trimming cost V 4 bases and J 0 bases; bases outside gene matches: 15. The CDR3 length is 18 residues. Looked up from germline, CDR1 is SGHRS and CDR2 is YFSETQ. The CDR3 nucleotides are TGCGCCAGCAGCACAGAACCGGGACAGATGCTCCTGAACACTGAAGCTTTCTTT. It yields the protein CASSTEPGQMLLNTEAFF.

V is TRBV25-1 and J is TRBJ1-6, with a tentative D call TRBD1 (5 bases). V dropped 1 base and J dropped 6 bases, with 16 bases sitting between them. CDR3 length: 17 residues. Germline V lookup: CDR1 MGHDK, CDR2 SYGVNS. CDR3 DNA sequence: TGTGCCAGCAGTGAATTGGTGGCAGGGTTCTCTAATTCACCCCTCCACTTT. Encoded protein: CASSELVAGFSNSPLHF.

The gene calls are TRBV3-1 (or the pseudogene TRBV3-2) and TRBJ2-5; weak D call: TRBD2 (5 bases). Trimming took 4 bases from V and 6 from J, leaving 9 bases between them. Germline-derived CDR1 and CDR2 are LGHDT and YNNKEL (reference sequence). The length of the CDR3 is 12 residues. DNA for the CDR3: TGTGCCAGCAGCCCCTCGGGGAAGACCCAGTACTTC. Encoded protein: CASSPSGKTQYF.

The chain combines TRBV6-5 with TRBJ2-7, with D possibly matching TRBD1 (5 bases). V lost 5 bases, J lost 7 bases, and 9 bases lay in between. CDR3 length: 11 amino acids. In germline, CDR1 is MNHEY, CDR2 SVGAGI. CDR3 residues: CASSQGVEQYF. The CDR3 bases are TGTGCCAGCAGTCAGGGTGTGGAGCAGTACTTC.

This chain links TRBV5-1 with TRBJ1-2; 9 positions agree with TRBD1. The V segment lost 2 bases and the J segment 0 bases; nucleotides outside the gene matches: 8. The CDR3 has 17 residues. Germline V lookup: CDR1 SGHRS, CDR2 YFSETQ. The CDR3 coding sequence is TGCGCCAGCAGCTTAAGGACAGGGGTCCGAACTAACTATGGCTACACCTTC. Translated, it gives CASSLRTGVRTNYGYTF.

This chain connects TRBV6-6 to TRBJ1-5; TRBD1 might be the D (6 bases). Germline V CDR1 and CDR2: MNHNY, SVGAGI (reference sequence). The length of the CDR3 is 13 residues. V was cut by 9 bases and J by 6 bases, with 15 bases left in between. CDR3 bases: TGTGCCAGTCAACGACAGGTTTCTCAGCCCCAGCATTTT. Amino acids: CASQRQVSQPQHF.

This chain joins TRBV11-2 and TRBJ2-3, with a possible D match to TRBD1 (6 bases). This CDR3 region has 17 residues. V lost 5 bases and J 5 bases, leaving 23 bases between the germline ends. Germline CDR1 SGHAT, CDR2 FQNNGV. CDR3 region: CASSIRGGSGLRDTQYF. In DNA form, the CDR3 reads TGTGCCAGCAGCATTAGAGGGGGATCGGGGTTGAGAGATACGCAGTATTTT.

The chain uses TRBV19 and TRBJ2-7; D remains ambiguous. The CDR3 runs to 14 residues. Trimming left V 1 base short and J 0 bases short, with 7 bases between. CDR1 is LNHDA and CDR2 is SQIVND in the germline V gene (reference sequence). The CDR3 region is CASSIGWSSYEQYF. In DNA, the CDR3 is TGTGCCAGTAGTATAGGGTGGAGCTCCTACGAGCAGTACTTC.

The chain combines TRBV30 with TRBJ2-1; perhaps TRBD2 as D (6 bases). CDR3 size: 12 residues. Germline V gene lookup returns CDR1 GTSNPN and CDR2 SVGIG (reference sequence). V was clipped by 0 bases and J by 7 bases, with 7 bases between them. CDR3 sequence reads: CAWSVAGNEQFF. The CDR3 DNA reads as TGTGCCTGGAGTGTGGCGGGAAATGAGCAGTTCTTC.

The chain couples TRBV19 to TRBJ1-4; TRBD1 matches 7 bases. Losses at the gene ends were 6 bases for V and 6 bases for J; bases not matched to a gene: 4. In germline, CDR1 is LNHDA, CDR2 SQIVND (reference sequence). The CDR3 sequence is 13 residues long. The CDR3 nucleotides read TGTGCCAGTAGAGAGGGGGCCTATGAAAAACTGTTTTTT. This sequence encodes CASREGAYEKLFF. The full variable domain, with the rest looked up from reference TRBV19 and TRBJ1-4, is DGGITQSPKYLFRKEGQNVTLSCEQNLNHDAMYWYRQDPGQGLRLIYYSQIVNDFQKGDIAEGYSVSREKKESFPLTVTSAQKNPTAFYLCASREGAYEKLFFGSGTQLSVL.

Written as DNA, the CDR3 is TGCGCCAGCAGCCCCCTCATCCTCCGGACAGGCGCCTCCTACGAGCAGTACTTC. Translation: CASSPLILRTGASYEQYF. This chain joins TRBV10-1 and TRBJ2-7; TRBD1 agrees at 7 bases. Germline assignment: CDR1 WNHNN and CDR2 SYGVQD (reference sequence). The J segment lost 0 bases and the V segment lost 6 bases, leaving 17 bases of the junction unmatched. CDR3 size: 18 residues.

The V call is TRBV4-3, the J call TRBJ2-2; D may be TRBD2 (7 bases). CDR1 and CDR2 (germline): LGHNA, YSLEER. Trimming took off 0 bases at V and 7 bases at J, with 12 bases between the two ends. The CDR3 runs 15 residues. The CDR3 coding sequence is TGCGCCAGCAGCCAAGAAGGGAGGGGGTTCGGGGAGCTGTTTTTT. Translated: CASSQEGRGFGELFF.

The chain combines TRBV30 with TRBJ1-4, with a tentative D call TRBD1 (5 bases). This CDR3 has 13 residues. The germline CDR1 and CDR2 sequences are GTSNPN and SVGIG (reference sequence). Trimming stripped 2 bases from V and 8 bases from J, with 12 bases between. CDR3 in DNA: TGTGCCTGGAGTACATGGGGCGTAGAAAAACTGTTTTTT. Its translation is CAWSTWGVEKLFF.

This clone was recorded once. J is TRBJ1-2 and V is TRBV13; 9 nucleotides line up with TRBD1. The CDR3 totals 18 residues. V dropped 5 bases and J dropped 4; count of bases not matched to a gene: 17. CDR1 and CDR2 from the germline V gene are PRHDT and FYEKMQ (reference sequence). CDR3 coding DNA: TGTGCCAGCAGCCCGCCCCGGACAGGGGAGGCCGTTAGCTATGGCTACACCTTC. It codes for CASSPPRTGEAVSYGYTF. Looking up the rest from reference TRBV13 and TRBJ1-2 gives the full variable domain: AAGVIQSPRHLIKEKRETATLKCYPIPRHDTVYWYQQGPGQDPQFLISFYEKMQSDKGSIPDRFSAQQFSDYHSELNMSSLELGDSALYFCASSPPRTGEAVSYGYTFGSGTRLTVV.

The chain carries TRBV27 and TRBJ1-2, with TRBD1 matching over 10 bases. The CDR3 totals 13 residues. Unmatched junction bases numbered 8, after V lost 8 bases and J lost 8 bases. Germline CDR1 is MNHEY and CDR2 is SMNVEV (reference sequence). The chain's CDR3 is CASGDRGRFGYTF. Written as DNA, the CDR3 is TGTGCCAGCGGGGACAGGGGACGATTCGGCTACACCTTC.

V usage is TRBV19 and J usage is TRBJ1-5, with D possibly TRBD1 on 5 matching bases. This CDR3 has 15 amino acids. The V end lost 1 base, the J end lost 3 bases, and 10 bases lay between the germline ends. Germline assignment: CDR1 LNHDA and CDR2 SQIVND (reference sequence). Here the CDR3 reads CASSIGGHLNQPQHF. In DNA, the CDR3 is TGTGCCAGTAGTATAGGTGGACACCTCAATCAGCCCCAGCATTTT.

The chain uses TRBV19 and TRBJ2-1; 9 bases align to TRBD2. CDR3 length equals 16 residues. Germline V gene sequence: CDR1 LNHDA, CDR2 SQIVND (reference sequence). The junction had 8 bases not matched to a gene; V was cut back by 7 bases and J by 1 base. The CDR3 sequence is CASTRLAGYSYNEQFF. The CDR3 DNA is TGTGCCAGTACTCGGCTAGCGGGGTATTCCTACAATGAGCAGTTCTTC.

This rearrangement joins TRBV24-1 to TRBJ2-2; D unresolved. This CDR3 is built from 13 residues. The ends were cut back, 3 bases at V and 5 bases at J, with 6 bases in the middle. CDR1 and CDR2 from the germline V gene are KGHDR and SFDVKD. CDR3 nucleotides: TGTGCCACCAGTGATCTGAGAACCGGGGAGCTGTTTTTT. Protein sequence: CATSDLRTGELFF.

The chain has TRBV9 and TRBJ2-7, with 8 bases lining up with TRBD1. CDR1 and CDR2 (germline): SGDLS, YYNGEE. CDR3 length: 15 residues. Trimming cost V 0 bases and J 3 bases; bases outside gene matches: 5. The CDR3: CASSVDGTGLYEQYF. Here the CDR3 DNA reads TGTGCCAGCAGCGTAGATGGGACAGGACTCTACGAGCAGTACTTC.